The 9 T cell receptor beta chains listed next were all sequenced from one sample in a study of regulatory T cells in long-lasting Graves disease. Time point given: newly diagnosed GD, antithyroid drugs for less than 3 months. Extracted PBMC RNA gave rise to the TCR library. HTBI primers from iRepertoire and Arm-PCR of CDR3 regions yielded the TCR beta libraries. TCRdb re-called the multiplex PCR reads with MiXCR, one entry per CDR3 protein. The table has approximately 540,000 distinct CDR3 sequences, more than 10% seen once. In addition, the sample was reused for a study of T cells in Graves' hyperthyroidism and ophthalmopathy.

Sequences were derived from peripheral blood mononuclear cells (PBMCs), sampled at new diagnosis, from a patient treated with antithyroid drugs. These TCRs come from a woman in her 30s with Graves disease.

Note on this clonotype: Given a much more abundant clone one base away, this may be a read error. The CDR3 loop reads CASSYPGTRSYNEQYF. CDR3 in DNA: TGTGCCAGCAGTTATCCCGGGACTAGATCCTACAATGAGCAGTACTTC. J is TRBJ2-7 and V is TRBV6-5, with 8 bases lining up with TRBD2. With V trimmed by 3 bases and J by 7 bases, 14 bases remained unmatched. This CDR3 has 16 residues. CDR1 is MNHEY, CDR2 SVGAGI, per germline.

The rearrangement links TRBV3-1 to TRBJ2-3, with a possible D match to TRBD1 (5 bases). Germline V gene data show CDR1 as LGHDT and CDR2 as YNNKEL (reference sequence). Trimming left V 1 base short and J 6 bases short, with 11 bases between. The CDR3 runs to 14 residues. CDR3 in DNA: TGTGCCAGCAGCCAAGCCACAGGAAGGGATACGCAGTATTTT. It translates to CASSQATGRDTQYF.

The J gene is TRBJ2-3, the V gene TRBV9, with 13 positions matching TRBD2. Trimming removed 6 bases from V and 9 bases from J; junction bases left unmatched: 10. Per the germline V gene, CDR1 is SGDLS and CDR2 is YYNGEE. This CDR3 is built from 15 residues. The CDR3 loop reads CASTLRGLAGLTQYF. Written as DNA, the CDR3 is TGTGCCAGCACCCTAAGGGGACTAGCGGGATTGACGCAGTATTTT.

This clonotype came up many times. The chain has TRBV6-1 and TRBJ1-1; 8 nucleotides match TRBD1. CDR1 and CDR2 (germline): MNHNS, SASEGT. J was trimmed by 4 bases and V by 5 bases; bases with no gene match: 9. This CDR3 is built from 15 residues. The CDR3 sequence is CASSLSRDRTTEAFF. CDR3 nucleotides: TGTGCCAGCAGTCTCTCCCGGGACAGGACCACTGAAGCTTTCTTT.

This chain uses TRBV3-1 with TRBJ2-3; D may be TRBD2 (6 bases). Trimming cost V 5 bases and J 5 bases, with 20 bases left between them. Germline loops: CDR1 LGHDT, CDR2 YNNKEL (reference sequence). The CDR3 covers 16 residues. The CDR3 nucleotides are TGTGCCAGCAGCTCGCGTCACGGGGGATCGGGAGATACGCAGTATTTT. Translating it yields CASSSRHGGSGDTQYF.

In this sample, this clonotype turned up many times. This rearrangement joins TRBV12-3 or TRBV12-4 to TRBJ2-1, with D perhaps TRBD1 (6 bases). V was cut by 4 bases and J by 3 bases, with 10 bases left in between. CDR3 length: 14 amino acids. DNA of the CDR3: TGTGCCAGCAGTTACAGGGTGGTCTACAATGAGCAGTTCTTC. Translated: CASSYRVVYNEQFF.

This clonotype was observed at least ten times. The J gene is TRBJ2-1, the V gene TRBV5-1, with D possibly matching TRBD1 (6 bases). Between the trimmed V and J ends, which lost 3 bases and 3 bases, there was a span of 13 bases. Germline CDR1 reads SGHRS; CDR2 reads YFSETQ. The length of the CDR3 is 15 residues. CDR3 loop: CASSSGDVFYNEQFF. The CDR3 nucleotides are TGCGCCAGCAGCTCAGGGGACGTCTTCTACAATGAGCAGTTCTTC.

The gene calls are TRBV3-1 and TRBJ2-7, with D unclear. The germline V gene has CDR1 LGHDT and CDR2 YNNKEL (reference sequence). V was trimmed by 3 bases and J by 1 base, leaving 7 bases between them. This CDR3 is 13 amino acids long. The DNA of the CDR3 is TGTGCCAGCAGCCACCCTAGATCCTACGAGCAGTACTTC. This codes for CASSHPRSYEQYF.

In its sample, this clonotype was seen a few times. This rearrangement joins TRBV5-1 to TRBJ2-3, with 10 bases aligning to TRBD1. The germline CDR1 and CDR2 sequences are SGHRS and YFSETQ. Trimming at V came to 3 bases and at J to 6 bases, leaving 10 bases not matched to a gene. There are 16 residues in the CDR3. The CDR3 protein is CASSSDPGQGQDTQYF. CDR3 sequence (DNA): TGCGCCAGCAGCTCCGATCCGGGACAGGGGCAGGATACGCAGTATTTT.